This T cell receptor (beta chain) stems from a study of molecular identifiers for immune sequencing clone quantification. Study outcomes and limitations: Jurkat TCR RNA spiked in from one cell (amid some 1 million naive cells) was reportedly detectable.

Via MiXCR, TCRdb re-called the PCR reads, giving one row per CDR3 protein. Of 550,000 to 750,000 distinct CDR3 sequences listed, 15% to 20% are singletons. This CDR3 spans 13 amino acids. The J segment lost 5 bases and the V segment lost 4 bases, leaving 5 bases of the junction unmatched. Germline-derived CDR1 and CDR2 are SGHRS and YFSETQ. The authors gated naive CD8 T cells as CD8+CD4-CCR7+CD45RA+ for sorting. This clonotype appeared many times. Its antigen is not known. V usage is TRBV5-1 and J usage is TRBJ1-1; TRBD1 agrees at 7 bases. Input material: naive CD8+ T cells from blood, with Jurkat cell RNA spiked in. The subset is: FACS-sorted CD8+CD4-CCR7+CD45RA+ naive T cells. The sequence came from a human donor in good health. Some libraries in this study had Jurkat cell RNA spiked in. The CDR3 loop reads CASSPTGSTEAFF. The CDR3 DNA reads TGCGCCAGCAGCCCGACAGGGTCAACTGAAGCTTTCTTT.